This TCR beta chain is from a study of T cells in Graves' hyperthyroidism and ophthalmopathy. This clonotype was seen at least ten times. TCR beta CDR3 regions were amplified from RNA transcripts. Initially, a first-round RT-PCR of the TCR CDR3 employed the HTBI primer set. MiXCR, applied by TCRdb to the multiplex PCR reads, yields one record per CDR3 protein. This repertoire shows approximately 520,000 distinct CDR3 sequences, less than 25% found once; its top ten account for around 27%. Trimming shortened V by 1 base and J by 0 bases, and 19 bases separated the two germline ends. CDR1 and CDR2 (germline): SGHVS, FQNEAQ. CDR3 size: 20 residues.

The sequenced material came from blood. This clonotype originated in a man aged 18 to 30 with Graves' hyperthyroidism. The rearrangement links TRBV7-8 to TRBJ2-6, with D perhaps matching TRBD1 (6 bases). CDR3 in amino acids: CASSLGGSQGSRSGANVLTF. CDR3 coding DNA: TGTGCCAGCAGCTTAGGTGGAAGCCAGGGGTCGCGCTCTGGGGCCAACGTCCTGACTTTC.